Below are 31 T cell receptor beta chains sequenced from a single sample in a study of T cell changes during pregnancy in multiple sclerosis (dated by TCRdb to the late 2010s). The library was obtained by the immunoSEQ multiplex PCR assay. TCRdb limited this immuneACCESS table to in-frame rearrangements with V and J called. A share of clones is missing; checked studies link under half to unresolved V genes, and the rest is unexplained. The sample contains about 29,000 clones, around nine tenths of them found a single time. Together, the top ten hold roughly 5% of the sample. The sequenced sample was CD8+ T cells from peripheral blood mononuclear cells, obtained before pregnancy. These receptors were taken from a female donor with multiple sclerosis, enrolled in a pregnancy study.

CDR3 sequence: CTDIDRHGEGGYGYTF. CDR3 DNA: TGCACCGATATAGACCGACATGGAGAAGGGGGCTATGGCTACACCTTC. The V call is TRBV29-1, the J call TRBJ1-2; a possible D gene is TRBD1 (6 bases). The CDR3 is 16 residues long. Germline V gene data show CDR1 as SQVTM and CDR2 as ANQGSEA.

The chain couples TRBV29-1 to TRBJ1-1; D not resolved. Germline CDR1 reads SQVTM; CDR2 reads ANQGSEA. The ends were cut back, 4 bases at V and 3 bases at J, with 6 bases in the middle. The CDR3 covers 11 residues. DNA of the CDR3: TGCAGCGTTGTGAGGTACACTGAAGCTTTCTTT. The encoded protein is CSVVRYTEAFF.

The chain's CDR3 is CASSFGYGQPQHF. The CDR3 nucleotides read TGTGCCAGCAGTTTCGGGTACGGTCAGCCCCAGCATTTT. The chain is built from TRBV27 and TRBJ1-5; D gene ambiguous. This CDR3 is 13 amino acids long. With 3 bases removed from V and 6 bases from J, the gap between germline ends came to 9 bases. Germline V gene lookup returns CDR1 MNHEY and CDR2 SMNVEV (reference sequence).

The chain has TRBV6-6 and TRBJ1-4; D might be TRBD1 (6 bases). CDR3 length: 15 residues. With 2 bases removed from V and 4 bases from J, the gap between germline ends came to 11 bases. Germline V gene data show CDR1 as MNHNY and CDR2 as SVGAGI (reference sequence). CDR3 region: CASSYPDSLNEKLFF. The CDR3 nucleotides are TGTGCCAGCAGTTACCCGGACAGTCTTAATGAAAAACTGTTTTTT.

This chain joins TRBV27 and TRBJ2-2, with D tentatively TRBD1 (6 bases). V lost 7 bases, J lost 5 bases, and 17 bases lay in between. Per the germline V gene, CDR1 is MNHEY and CDR2 is SMNVEV (reference sequence). The CDR3 is 15 amino acids. CDR3: CASTLLSTGTGELFF. CDR3 in DNA: TGTGCCAGCACCCTTCTCTCAACAGGGACCGGGGAGCTGTTTTTT.

This clone is a singleton in its sample. CDR3: CASSFEGAIYYEQYF. The CDR3 bases are TGTGCCAGCAGCTTTGAGGGGGCCATCTACTACGAGCAGTACTTC. The chain links TRBV5-5 to TRBJ2-7; TRBD1 matches 7 bases. CDR1 is SGHKS and CDR2 is YYEKEE in the germline V gene (reference sequence). V shed 2 bases and J 3 bases; nucleotides not matched to a gene: 8. The CDR3 is 15 residues long.

V usage is TRBV9 and J usage is TRBJ2-3, with D maybe TRBD2 (6 bases). Germline assignment: CDR1 SGDLS and CDR2 YYNGEE. The CDR3 has 13 amino acids. Trimming stripped 4 bases from V and 4 bases from J, with 10 bases between. The CDR3 is CASSLPGADTQYF. Written as DNA, the CDR3 is TGTGCCAGCAGCCTACCGGGGGCAGATACGCAGTATTTT.

The CDR3 nucleotides read TGTGCAAGTCGCTTAGTGGATCTAGCGGGAGAAATGAGCGATGAGCAGTTCTTC. Protein: CASRLVDLAGEMSDEQFF. The chain carries TRBV12-2 and TRBJ2-1; TRBD2, the table's D call, lacks a check against the DNA. TRBV12-2 is flagged as a pseudogene. The CDR3 covers 18 residues.

The V call is TRBV4-1, the J call TRBJ2-7; TRBD1 is a possible D gene (6 bases). The CDR3 is made up of 16 amino acids. The V gene lost 2 bases and the J gene lost 5 bases, with 19 bases spanning the gap. The germline V gene has CDR1 MGHRA and CDR2 YSYEKL. The CDR3 region has the DNA TGCGCCAGCAGCCAATACCCGGTTACAGGGTACAACGAGCAGTACTTC. It encodes CASSQYPVTGYNEQYF.

The rearrangement links TRBV9 to TRBJ2-1, with 11 bases aligning to TRBD2. Germline trimming cut 0 bases from V and 0 bases from J; bases unmatched to any gene: 5. There are 18 residues in the CDR3. Germline CDR1 is SGDLS and CDR2 is YYNGEE. The CDR3 loop is CASSVDASGGSSYNEQFF. The CDR3 DNA is TGTGCCAGCAGCGTAGATGCTAGCGGGGGGAGCTCCTACAATGAGCAGTTCTTC.

V gene TRBV27 combines with J gene TRBJ1-1; D may be TRBD1 (6 bases). V was trimmed by 5 bases and J by 2 bases, leaving 15 bases between them. Germline V lookup: CDR1 MNHEY, CDR2 SMNVEV (reference sequence). The CDR3 consists of 15 residues. The CDR3 is CASSVTGPVNTEAFF. DNA for the CDR3: TGTGCCAGCAGTGTTACAGGGCCGGTAAACACTGAAGCTTTCTTT.

This clone was observed a few times. The chain couples TRBV10-1 to TRBJ2-2; D not resolved. The germline CDR1 and CDR2 sequences are WNHNN and SYGVQD (reference sequence). V gave up 5 bases and J gave up 5 bases, with 3 bases separating them. The CDR3 consists of 11 residues. The CDR3 DNA reads TGCGCCAGCAGTCAAACCGGGGAGCTGTTTTTT. Translation: CASSQTGELFF.

The chain has TRBV6-4 and TRBJ2-6, with D possibly TRBD1 on 5 matching bases. V dropped 0 bases and J dropped 4 bases, with 13 bases sitting between them. From germline, CDR1 is MRHNA and CDR2 SNTAGT. This CDR3 is built from 17 residues. The chain's CDR3 is CASSDSTWGSGANVLTF. CDR3 sequence (DNA): TGTGCCAGCAGTGACTCGACTTGGGGCTCCGGGGCCAACGTCCTGACTTTC.

This clone was seen just once. The chain employs TRBV5-1 and TRBJ2-7; a possible D gene is TRBD1 (5 bases). Germline-derived CDR1 and CDR2 are SGHRS and YFSETQ. This CDR3 is built from 14 residues. Trimming stripped 4 bases from V and 2 bases from J, with 13 bases between. CDR3 sequence (DNA): TGCGCCAGCAGCCCTGGCAGGGCTACCTACGAGCAGTACTTC. It is translated as CASSPGRATYEQYF.

This clone was observed a single time. The rearrangement joins TRBV6-1 to TRBJ1-5; D is unresolved. V gave up 2 bases and J gave up 9 bases, with 8 bases separating them. CDR1 is MNHNS, CDR2 SASEGT, per germline. The CDR3 runs to 12 residues. In DNA form, the CDR3 reads TGTGCCAGCAGTGAAAGTCTCGGGCCCCAGCATTTT. Translation: CASSESLGPQHF.

The V call is TRBV11-2, the J call TRBJ1-4; D not certain. The CDR3 extends over 11 amino acids. CDR1 and CDR2 from the germline V gene are SGHAT and FQNNGV. V was shortened by 0 bases and J by 10 bases, with 3 bases between the two germline ends. The DNA of the CDR3 is TGTGCCAGCAGCTTAGACGGAAAACTGTTTTTT. Translation gives CASSLDGKLFF.

The chain recombines TRBV5-5 with TRBJ1-1; no clear D. Looked up from germline, CDR1 is SGHKS and CDR2 is YYEKEE (reference sequence). V lost 4 bases to trimming and J lost 2 bases, with 12 bases between them. This CDR3 has 14 amino acids. The CDR3 DNA follows: TGTGCCAGCAGCCTCACGGGTTACAACACTGAAGCTTTCTTT. Residues: CASSLTGYNTEAFF.

The V gene is TRBV7-9, the J gene TRBJ2-5; TRBD2 matches 9 bases. The germline V gene has CDR1 SEHNR and CDR2 FQNEAQ (reference sequence). The CDR3 loop spans 15 amino acids. Germline trimming cut 8 bases from V and 0 bases from J; bases unmatched to any gene: 7. CDR3 DNA sequence: TGTGCCAGCTTCTCTAGCGGGACGTACCAAGAGACCCAGTACTTC. It specifies CASFSSGTYQETQYF.

This clone was seen just once. The chain links TRBV27 to TRBJ1-2; D perhaps matches TRBD1 (5 bases). The length of the CDR3 is 13 residues. CDR1 and CDR2 from the germline V gene are MNHEY and SMNVEV (reference sequence). V lost 6 bases to trimming and J lost 4 bases, with 12 bases between them. Here the CDR3 reads CASSLGASYGYTF. CDR3 coding DNA: TGTGCCAGCAGCCTAGGGGCCAGCTATGGCTACACCTTC.

The chain recombines TRBV27 with TRBJ2-3; 8 bases map to TRBD1. The CDR3 spans 14 residues. Germline CDR1 is MNHEY and CDR2 is SMNVEV (reference sequence). V lost 7 bases to trimming and J lost 3 bases; unmatched junction nucleotides: 6. CDR3 nucleotides: TGTGCCAGCACACCGGGACAGGTGACAGATACGCAGTATTTT. Encoded protein: CASTPGQVTDTQYF.

This clone was recorded once. The rearrangement uses TRBV7-8 and TRBJ2-5; the match to TRBD2 covers 12 bases. CDR1 and CDR2 from the germline V gene are SGHVS and FQNEAQ. Unmatched junction bases numbered 9, after V lost 5 bases and J lost 5 bases. The CDR3 is 16 amino acids. CDR3 amino acids: CASSLRLAGVFETQYF. The CDR3 nucleotides read TGTGCCAGCAGCCTCCGACTAGCGGGAGTCTTTGAGACCCAGTACTTC.

The genes are TRBV27 and TRBJ1-5; possible D gene TRBD1, 5 bases. Germline V lookup: CDR1 MNHEY, CDR2 SMNVEV (reference sequence). V shed 4 bases and J shed 3 bases, with 10 bases lying between them. CDR3 length: 14 amino acids. The CDR3 sequence: CASSYKGNNQPQHF. The CDR3 coding sequence is TGTGCCAGCAGTTACAAGGGGAACAATCAGCCCCAGCATTTT.

The chain combines TRBV10-3 with TRBJ1-5; D is uncertain. From germline, CDR1 is ENHRY and CDR2 SYGVKD. There are 16 residues in the CDR3. Trimming shortened V by 2 bases and J by 1 base, and 12 bases separated the two germline ends. The CDR3 nucleotides are TGTGCCATCAGTGAGGGAACAAGCGAAAGCAATCAGCCCCAGCATTTT. It encodes CAISEGTSESNQPQHF.

This chain joins TRBV7-8 and TRBJ2-7; TRBD2 is a possible D gene (5 bases). The CDR3 length is 17 residues. V lost 1 base, J lost 6 bases, and 22 bases lay in between. In germline, CDR1 is SGHVS, CDR2 FQNEAQ. The CDR3: CASSLEPQSLFAGEQYF. For the CDR3, the DNA is TGTGCCAGCAGCTTAGAACCGCAGAGCCTGTTTGCGGGCGAGCAGTACTTC.

The rearrangement uses TRBV7-8 and TRBJ1-5; D perhaps matches TRBD1 (5 bases). Germline V gene data show CDR1 as SGHVS and CDR2 as FQNEAQ. V was cut by 1 base and J by 0 bases, with 7 bases left in between. The CDR3 runs to 15 residues. CDR3 amino acids: CASSLEGYSNQPQHF. The CDR3 coding sequence is TGTGCCAGCAGCTTAGAGGGGTATAGCAATCAGCCCCAGCATTTT.

The V and J genes are TRBV7-8 and TRBJ2-7; 9 nucleotides align to TRBD2. The germline CDR1 and CDR2 sequences are SGHVS and FQNEAQ. This CDR3 region has 16 residues. V was pared by 4 bases and J by 1 base, with 8 bases of the junction left unmatched. CDR3 DNA sequence: TGTGCCAGCAGCTCGGGAAGCGGGAGGAAATCCTACGAGCAGTACTTC. Translation gives CASSSGSGRKSYEQYF.

Here the CDR3 DNA reads TGTGCCAGTAGTCCGACAGGGGGCAATCAGCCCCAGCATTTT. Amino acids: CASSPTGGNQPQHF. V gene TRBV19 combines with J gene TRBJ1-5, with TRBD1 matching 8 bases. Germline values: CDR1 LNHDA, CDR2 SQIVND (reference sequence). The CDR3 is made up of 14 amino acids. The V and J ends lost 5 bases and 2 bases, in that order; junction bases with no gene match: 2.

The chain carries TRBV4-1 and TRBJ2-5, with D uncertain. Trimming left V 0 bases short and J 5 bases short, with 16 bases between. This CDR3 contains 16 residues. CDR1 MGHRA and CDR2 YSYEKL come from the germline V gene. The CDR3: CASSQDLVGPGETQYF. CDR3 nucleotide sequence: TGCGCCAGCAGCCAAGATCTCGTGGGCCCTGGGGAGACCCAGTACTTC.

V is TRBV27 and J is TRBJ1-1, with 7 nucleotides matching TRBD1. V gave up 2 bases and J gave up 4 bases; unmatched junction bases: 10. Looked up from germline, CDR1 is MNHEY and CDR2 is SMNVEV (reference sequence). There are 16 residues in the CDR3. The CDR3: CASSLLTSTGPTEAFF. The CDR3 DNA reads TGTGCCAGCAGTTTACTAACTTCGACAGGGCCCACTGAAGCTTTCTTT.

This clone was seen just once. J is TRBJ2-1 and V is TRBV6-6; 11 nucleotides agree with TRBD2. Germline loops: CDR1 MNHNY, CDR2 SVGAGI (reference sequence). The CDR3 sequence is 16 residues long. After removal of 6 bases from V and 0 bases from J, the junction contained 4 bases not matched to a gene. The CDR3 DNA reads as TGTGCCAGCAGCTCGACTAGCGGGGACTCCTACAATGAGCAGTTCTTC. Protein: CASSSTSGDSYNEQFF.

CDR3 amino acids: CAISEQGGGSPYEQYF. In DNA form, the CDR3 reads TGTGCCATCAGTGAGCAGGGCGGGGGATCCCCCTACGAGCAGTACTTC. The chain joins TRBV10-3 to TRBJ2-7; TRBD2 agrees at 7 bases. Germline CDR1 reads ENHRY; CDR2 reads SYGVKD. V lost 2 bases to trimming and J lost 2 bases; unmatched junction nucleotides: 9. CDR3 length: 16 residues.